One T cell receptor (beta chain) is described in this entry. Its antigen has not been determined. The sample holds no much larger clone one base away, and base qualities are not on file. The source of the sample is a study of control samples from healthy donors and cancer patients (dated by TCRdb to 2018 to 2021). From the cysteine through the phenylalanine, the CDR3 covers 15 amino acids. Only the CDR3 DNA is retained, 45 bases long and in frame from the first base. The germline V gene (reference sequence) provides CDR1 LGHDT and CDR2 YNNKEL. Relative to germline, V is 5 bases shorter and J is 4 bases shorter, with 14 bases between their ends. The library was prepared using the immunoSEQ multiplex PCR assay. Drawn from immuneACCESS, this table holds only the in-frame rearrangements with V and J called that TCRdb kept. Clones are partly lost; checked studies trace under half to an unresolved V gene and leave the rest unexplained. The sample table holds 54,000 or so clones, of which 95% were seen once. Less than 3% of the sample comes from the top ten.

This clonotype originated in a man younger than 40 in good health. Material: blood. The chain is made from TRBV3-1 (or the pseudogene TRBV3-2) and TRBJ2-2; D gene: possibly TRBD1, on 5 matching bases. The CDR3 region reads CASSNPDMVTGELFF. The nucleotide sequence reads as follows: TGTGCCAGCAGCAACCCGGACATGGTCACCGGGGAGCTGTTTTTT.